This T cell receptor beta chain was retrieved from a study of post-analysis software for immune sequencing data. Findings of the study overall: In patients, TRBV5-6, TRBV5-1 and TRBV20-1 belonged to roughly five TRBV segments found more frequently than in controls. F measure showed strong co-clustering of same-batch samples.

This clonotype has just a few counts. What it binds is unknown. Incorporated into the TCR beta cDNA libraries were unique molecular identifiers, which served to reduce PCR and sequencing biases. TCRdb itself ran the PCR reads through MiXCR, one entry per CDR3 protein. The repertoire has roughly 730,000 distinct CDR3 sequences, roughly 30% of them found once; the top ten carry under 0.7%. There are 14 residues in the CDR3. V trimming: 5 bases; J trimming: 5 bases; junction bases outside the gene matches: 8. Germline V gives CDR1 SGHTA, CDR2 FQGNSA. Material for sequencing was blood. This TCR derives from a girl aged 10-17 years with multiple sclerosis. V is TRBV7-2 and J is TRBJ2-5; TRBD2 agrees at 7 bases. The CDR3 spells CASSPWLGGETQYF. CDR3 coding DNA: TGTGCCAGCAGCCCATGGTTGGGGGGGGAGACCCAGTACTTC.